Detailed here is one TCR beta chain. Its target is not known. The germline gives CDR1 LNHNV, CDR2 YYDKDF (reference sequence). Between the trimmed V and J ends, which lost 0 bases and 6 bases, there was a span of 11 bases. This CDR3 has 14 amino acids. MiXCR was run by TCRdb on the reads, yielding one entry per CDR3 protein. Among approximately 390,000 distinct CDR3 sequences listed, roughly 36% were seen once. The data were taken from a study of T cell repertoires in cytomegalovirus infection. Study information: It was the public TCR beta signatures that indicated both CMV infection and matching HLA type. Study-level results: Summed frequency of public TCR beta families distinguished CMV carriers with the relevant HLA. In two of eight donors, the top clonotype was HLA-C-restricted CMV-specific.

The source of this sequence is a human donor in good health (CMV status not recorded). Some clones in this sample may be carry-over from other donors' samples. The source was cultured PBMCs, collected from culture after CMV antigen stimulation. The V call is TRBV15, the J call TRBJ1-2, with TRBD1 as a possible D gene (5 bases). The chain's CDR3 is CATSRDRGADGYTF. CDR3 bases: TGTGCCACCAGCAGAGATCGAGGGGCTGATGGCTACACCTTC. Complete variable domain (other parts from reference TRBV15 and TRBJ1-2): DAMVIQNPRYQVTQFGKPVTLSCSQTLNHNVMYWYQQKSSQAPKLLFHYYDKDFNNEADTPDNFQSRRPNTSFCFLDIRSPGLGDTAMYLCATSRDRGADGYTFGSGTRLTVV.